The present T cell receptor beta chain was sequenced within a study of cytomegalovirus exposure and HLA in healthy donors. This CDR3 is built from 15 residues. Germline loops: CDR1 MNHEY, CDR2 SMNVEV (reference sequence). V lost 6 bases to trimming and J lost 6 bases, with 18 bases between them. The method was immunoSEQ multiplex PCR; TCRdb's version includes in-frame clones alone and lacks a portion of them. This sample has more than 55,000 clones, with about 96% found just once. Sequencing was done on a sample of PBMCs. This rearrangement joins TRBV27 to TRBJ2-1, with D possibly TRBD1 on 5 matching bases. The TCR was taken from a man between 18 and 35 years old in good health and CMV-seronegative. The CDR3 sequence is CASRPRTTLANEQFF. The CDR3 DNA sequence: TGTGCCAGCAGGCCAAGGACAACCCTGGCCAATGAGCAGTTCTTC.